Below, one T cell receptor (beta chain) is given with its context. What it binds is not known. CDR1 is GTSNPN, CDR2 SVGIG, per germline (reference sequence). The CDR3 runs 14 residues. The data derive from a study of cytomegalovirus exposure and HLA in healthy donors. Vbeta (60) and Jbeta (13) primers were used in the PCR. Libraries were prepared by immunoSEQ multiplex PCR; TCRdb keeps only in-frame clonotypes and omits some of them. The sample shows 150,000 to 190,000 clones, roughly 80% of them seen only once. Study-wide results and caveats: V- and J-gene trimming in TCR beta was tied to a missense DCLRE1C variant by an analysis performed later. Investigators reported 150 to 200 TCR beta chains as tied to cytomegalovirus.

This chain connects TRBV30 to TRBJ1-1, with 9 bases identical to TRBD1. The specimen was PBMCs. This TCR came from a woman between 45 and 60 years old in good health and CMV-seropositive. Here the CDR3 DNA reads TGTGCTGGAGGGGACAGGGATGTTTGGACTGAAGCTTTCTTT. Translation: CAGGDRDVWTEAFF.